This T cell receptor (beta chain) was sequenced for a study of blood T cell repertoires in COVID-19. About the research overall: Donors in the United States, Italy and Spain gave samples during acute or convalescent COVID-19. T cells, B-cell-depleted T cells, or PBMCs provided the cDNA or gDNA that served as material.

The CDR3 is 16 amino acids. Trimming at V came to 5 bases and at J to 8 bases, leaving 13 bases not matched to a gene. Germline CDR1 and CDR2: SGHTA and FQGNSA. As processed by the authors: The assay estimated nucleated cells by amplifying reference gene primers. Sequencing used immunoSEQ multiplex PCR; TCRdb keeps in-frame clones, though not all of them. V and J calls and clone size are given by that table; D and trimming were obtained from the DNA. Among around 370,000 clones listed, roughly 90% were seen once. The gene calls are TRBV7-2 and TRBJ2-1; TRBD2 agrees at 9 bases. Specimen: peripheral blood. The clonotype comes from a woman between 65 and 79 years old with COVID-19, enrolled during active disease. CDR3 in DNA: TGTGCCAGCAGCCTAGGAGGGCGGGGGGGCCGTTATGAGCAGTTCTTC. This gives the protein CASSLGGRGGRYEQFF.